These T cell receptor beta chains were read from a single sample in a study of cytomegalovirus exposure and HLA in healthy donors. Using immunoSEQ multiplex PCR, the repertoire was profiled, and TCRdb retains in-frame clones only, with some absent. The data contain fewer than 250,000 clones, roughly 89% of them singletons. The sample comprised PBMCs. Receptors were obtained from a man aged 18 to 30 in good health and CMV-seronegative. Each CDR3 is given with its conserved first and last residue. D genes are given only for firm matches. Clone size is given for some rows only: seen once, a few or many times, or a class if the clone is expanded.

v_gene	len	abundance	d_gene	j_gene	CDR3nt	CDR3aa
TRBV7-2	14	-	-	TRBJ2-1	TGTGCCAGCAGCTTAGCGTTCCGTCCTAATGAGCAGTTCTTC	CASSLAFRPNEQFF
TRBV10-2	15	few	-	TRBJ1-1	TGCGCCAGCAGTCCGGACAAGCTTATGAACACTGAAGCTTTCTTT	CASSPDKLMNTEAFF
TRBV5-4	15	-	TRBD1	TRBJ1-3	TGTGCCAGCAGTACGGACAGGGCCTCTGGAAACACCATATATTTT	CASSTDRASGNTIYF
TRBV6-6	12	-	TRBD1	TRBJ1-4	TGTGCCAGCAAACAGGGGGCTGGAAAACTGTTTTTT	CASKQGAGKLFF
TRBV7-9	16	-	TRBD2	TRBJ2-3	TGTGCCAGCAGCAAGTGGGATACTAGCGGGAGAGATACGCAGTATTTT	CASSKWDTSGRDTQYF
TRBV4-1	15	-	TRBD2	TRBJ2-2	TGCGCCAGCAGCCAACAGCGGGGGGGAACCGGGGAGCTGTTTTTT	CASSQQRGGTGELFF
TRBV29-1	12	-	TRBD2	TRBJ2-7	TGCAGCGTTGGTCCCGGGGGGTACGAGCAGTACTTC	CSVGPGGYEQYF
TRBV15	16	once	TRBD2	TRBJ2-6	TGTGCCACCAGTACTAGCGGGCTCTCTGGGGCCAACGTCCTGACTTTC	CATSTSGLSGANVLTF
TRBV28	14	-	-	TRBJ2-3	TGTGCCAGCAGCCCAATTATGGATAGCGCTGGGGTGTATTTT	CASSPIMDSAGVYF
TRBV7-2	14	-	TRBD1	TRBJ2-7	TGTGCCAGCAGCCGAAGACAGGGCTCTGGCGAGCAGTACTTC	CASSRRQGSGEQYF
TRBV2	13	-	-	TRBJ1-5	TGTGCCAGCAGTTTGAAGGAGAATCAGCCCCAGCATTTT	CASSLKENQPQHF
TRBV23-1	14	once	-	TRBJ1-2	TGCGCCAGCAGTCACTACAGGGCTAACTATGGCTACACCTTC	CASSHYRANYGYTF
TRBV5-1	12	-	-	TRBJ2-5	TGCGCCAGCACTAAACTCCAAGAGACCCAGTACTTC	CASTKLQETQYF
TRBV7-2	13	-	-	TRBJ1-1	TGTGCCAGCAGCTCCAGGGTAGACACTGAAGCTTTCTTT	CASSSRVDTEAFF
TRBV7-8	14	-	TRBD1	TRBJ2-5	TGTGCCAGCAGCCGCCTGGACAGGGGAGAGACCCAGTACTTC	CASSRLDRGETQYF
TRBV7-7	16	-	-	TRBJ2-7	TGTGCCAGCAGCTTAGGGCAGGGGAGAGGCTCCTACGAGCAGTACTTC	CASSLGQGRGSYEQYF
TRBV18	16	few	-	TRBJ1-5	TGTGCCAGCTCACCAGCTCAGGGCGTGGGCAATCAGCCCCAGCATTTT	CASSPAQGVGNQPQHF
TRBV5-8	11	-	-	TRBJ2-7	TGTGCCAGCAGCCCCTTGTACGAGCAGTACTTC	CASSPLYEQYF
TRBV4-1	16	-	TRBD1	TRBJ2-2	TGCGCCAGCAGCCATCCGGGACAGGGAGACACCGGGGAGCTGTTTTTT	CASSHPGQGDTGELFF
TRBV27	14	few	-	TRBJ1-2	TGTGCCGCCCGCTCCAACCTTGCGGGGTATGGCTACACCTTC	CAARSNLAGYGYTF
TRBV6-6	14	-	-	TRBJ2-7	TGTGCCAGTAGTCATGTCGGGTCGGCGTACGAGCAGTACTTC	CASSHVGSAYEQYF
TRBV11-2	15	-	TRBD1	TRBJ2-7	TGTGCCAGCAGCTCGAACAGGGGGATTGTCTACGAGCAGTACTTC	CASSSNRGIVYEQYF
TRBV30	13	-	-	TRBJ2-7	TGTGCCTGGAGAACCAGGGGATACTACGAGCAGTACTTC	CAWRTRGYYEQYF
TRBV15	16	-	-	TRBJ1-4	TGTGCCACCAGCGTACGGAGCCTTACAAACCAGGAAAAACTGTTTTTT	CATSVRSLTNQEKLFF
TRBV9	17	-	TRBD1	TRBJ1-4	TGTGCCAGCAGCGTTGAACAGGGGATAGAAGCTAATGAAAAACTGTTTTTT	CASSVEQGIEANEKLFF
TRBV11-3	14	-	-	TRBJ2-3	TGTGCCAGCAGCTTCTCGACTAGCACAGATACGCAGTATTTT	CASSFSTSTDTQYF
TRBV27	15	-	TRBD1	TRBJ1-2	TGTGCCAGCGGAAGGGGCAGGGGGCTCGACTATGGCTACACCTTC	CASGRGRGLDYGYTF
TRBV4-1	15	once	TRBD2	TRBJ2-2	TGCGCCAGCAGCCAACTAGCGGGGAACACCGGGGAGCTGTTTTTT	CASSQLAGNTGELFF
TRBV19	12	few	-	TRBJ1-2	TGTGCCACCGACGACAGGAACTATGGCTACACCTTC	CATDDRNYGYTF
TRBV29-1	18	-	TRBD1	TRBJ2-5	TGCAGCGTCGGGTCCCGGGACAGGATAAGGTCGTACCAAGAGACCCAGTACTTC	CSVGSRDRIRSYQETQYF
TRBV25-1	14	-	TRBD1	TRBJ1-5	TGTGCCAGCAGTGGATCAGGGGGCGTTCAGCCCCAGCATTTT	CASSGSGGVQPQHF
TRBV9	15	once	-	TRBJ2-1	TGTGCCAGCAGCGTCAACTCGGGGGACTACAATGAGCAGTTCTTC	CASSVNSGDYNEQFF
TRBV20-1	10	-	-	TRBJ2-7	TGCAGTGCTAAATTCGACGAGCAGTACTTC	CSAKFDEQYF
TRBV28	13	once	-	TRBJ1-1	TGTGCCAGCAGGCCCACGGTGAACACTGAAGCTTTCTTT	CASRPTVNTEAFF
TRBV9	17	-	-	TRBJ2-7	TGTGCCAGCAGCCCCAAGAGATCCGGGGTGCGCATAAACGAGCAGTACTTC	CASSPKRSGVRINEQYF
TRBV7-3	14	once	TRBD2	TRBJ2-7	TGTGCCAGCAGCTTGGCGGGAGGGCCTAACGAGCAGTACTTC	CASSLAGGPNEQYF
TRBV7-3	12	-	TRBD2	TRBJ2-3	TGTGCCAGCAGTCCGGGAGGAGATACGCAGTATTTT	CASSPGGDTQYF
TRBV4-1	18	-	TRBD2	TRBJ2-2	TGCGCCAGCAGCCAATTGGGACTAGCGGGGCCAGGTACCGGGGAGCTGTTTTTT	CASSQLGLAGPGTGELFF
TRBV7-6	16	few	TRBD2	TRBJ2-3	TGTGCCAGCAGTTCAGCTAGCGGGGCCGCCCCATATACGCAGTATTTT	CASSSASGAAPYTQYF
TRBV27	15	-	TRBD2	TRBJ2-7	TGTGCCAGCAGTGATTGGACTAGCGGGAGCTACGAGCAGTACTTC	CASSDWTSGSYEQYF
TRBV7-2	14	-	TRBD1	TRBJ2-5	TGTGCCAGCAGCTCTACAGGGGGCCAAGAGACCCAGTACTTC	CASSSTGGQETQYF
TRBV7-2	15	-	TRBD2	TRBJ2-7	TGTGCCAGCTCAACATTTAGCGGGACCCCCTACGAGCAGTACTTC	CASSTFSGTPYEQYF
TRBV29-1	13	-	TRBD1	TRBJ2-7	TGCAGCGCGAGGGACAGGGGTCCTTACGAGCAGTACTTC	CSARDRGPYEQYF
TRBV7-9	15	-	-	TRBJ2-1	TGTGCCAGCAGCTCGGATTACAGGGTCGGCAATGAGCAGTTCTTC	CASSSDYRVGNEQFF